The source of this T cell receptor (beta chain) is a study of blood T cell repertoires in COVID-19. Across the study: The study drew acute and convalescent COVID-19 samples from the United States, Italy and Spain.

V lost 4 bases and J lost 1, with 13 bases in between. Germline loops: CDR1 SGHTA, CDR2 FQGTGA. CDR3 size: 15 residues. TCRdb's table, derived via immunoSEQ multiplex PCR, lists solely in-frame clones and lacks some. The sample yields 250,000 to 350,000 clones, approximately 90% seen once. The TCR comes from a woman between 40 and 55 years old who had recovered from COVID-19. The sequenced sample consisted of PBMCs or T cells enriched from blood (not recorded which). The gene calls are TRBV7-3 and TRBJ1-2; the D gene is possibly TRBD1 (6 bases). The CDR3, as DNA: TGTGCCAGCAGCTCCAACAGGGCTTATAACTATGGCTACACCTTC. Residues: CASSSNRAYNYGYTF. Based on the CDR3 plus reference TRBV7-3 and TRBJ1-2, the full variable domain is GAGVSQTPSNKVTEKGKYVELRCDPISGHTALYWYRQSLGQGPEFLIYFQGTGAADDSGLPNDRFFAVRPEGSVSTLKIQRTERGDSAVYLCASSSNRAYNYGYTFGSGTRLTVV.